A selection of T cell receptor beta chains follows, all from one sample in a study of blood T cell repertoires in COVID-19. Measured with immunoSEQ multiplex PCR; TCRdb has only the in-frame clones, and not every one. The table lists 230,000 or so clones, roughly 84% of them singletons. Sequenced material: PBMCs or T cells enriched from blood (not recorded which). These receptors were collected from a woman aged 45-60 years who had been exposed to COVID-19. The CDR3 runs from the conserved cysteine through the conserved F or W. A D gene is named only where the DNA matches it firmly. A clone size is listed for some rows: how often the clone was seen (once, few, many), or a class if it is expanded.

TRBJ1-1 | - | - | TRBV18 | TGTGCCAGCTCACCCCTGGTCCTCAGGAACACTGAAGCTTTCTTT | CASSPLVLRNTEAFF
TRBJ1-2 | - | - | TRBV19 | TGTGCCAGTAGTCCTCGGGGAGCCACGATAATGGCTAACTATGGCTACACCTTC | CASSPRGATIMANYGYTF
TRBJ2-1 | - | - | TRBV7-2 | TGTGCCAGCAGCTTAGGGGGGCAAGGCTCCTACAATGAGCAGTTCTTC | CASSLGGQGSYNEQFF
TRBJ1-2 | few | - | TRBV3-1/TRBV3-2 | TGTGCCAGCAGCCAAGACTCCACAGGGAACTATGGCTACACCTTC | CASSQDSTGNYGYTF
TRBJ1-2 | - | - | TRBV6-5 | TGTGCCAGCAGTTACGCAGGGACTCCCTACACCTTC | CASSYAGTPYTF
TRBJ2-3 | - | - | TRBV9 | TGTGCCAGCACCCCCAGGGGTGATGGCGCAGATACGCAGTATTTT | CASTPRGDGADTQYF
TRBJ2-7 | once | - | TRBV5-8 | TGTGCCAGCAGCTTAGAGGGGGATACCTACGAGCAGTACTTC | CASSLEGDTYEQYF
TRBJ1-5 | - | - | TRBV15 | TGTGCCACCAATGCGGGACGGAATCAGCCCCAGCATTTT | CATNAGRNQPQHF
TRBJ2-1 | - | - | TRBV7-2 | TGTGCCAGCAGCTCCGGGACATGGCCAGCTGAGCAGTTCTTC | CASSSGTWPAEQFF
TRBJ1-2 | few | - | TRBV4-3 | TGCGCCAGCAGCCAAGATAGGTGGGAATCGGAGACGGGGGGCTACACCTTC | CASSQDRWESETGGYTF
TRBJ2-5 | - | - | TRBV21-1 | TGTGCCAGCAGCAAAATCTCCGGGACTAGCGGGCTACAAGAGACCCAGTACTTC | CASSKISGTSGLQETQYF
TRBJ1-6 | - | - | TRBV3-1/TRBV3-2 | TGTGCCAGCAGCCAAGTTTTACAGGGCGGTTGGCCCCTCCACTTT | CASSQVLQGGWPLHF
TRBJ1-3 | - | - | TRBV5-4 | TGTGCCAGCAGCTCTTGGGGTAAACAGGGCCGGGGAGCCTCTGGAAACACCATATATTTT | CASSSWGKQGRGASGNTIYF
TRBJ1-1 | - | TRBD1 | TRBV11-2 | TGTGCCAGCACTCAAAGGGGGGACAGTACCAGGAACACTGAAGCTTTCTTT | CASTQRGDSTRNTEAFF
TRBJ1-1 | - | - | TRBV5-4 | TGTGCCAGCAGCTTGGGGGCTCAGGGTGAAGCTTTCTTT | CASSLGAQGEAFF
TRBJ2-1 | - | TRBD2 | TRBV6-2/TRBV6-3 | TGTGCCAGCAGTTTTGGGACTAGCGGGGCTGAGCAGTTCTTC | CASSFGTSGAEQFF
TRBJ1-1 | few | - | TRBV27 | TGTGCCAGCAGCCCAGGGCGGGGGACGAACACTGAAGCTTTCTTT | CASSPGRGTNTEAFF
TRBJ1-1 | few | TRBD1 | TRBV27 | TGTGCCAGCAGTTTGCAGGGGGGATTCACTGAAGCTTTCTTT | CASSLQGGFTEAFF
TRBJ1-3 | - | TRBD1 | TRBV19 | TGTGCCAGTAGTATAGGAGGGACAGCCGGAAACACCATATATTTT | CASSIGGTAGNTIYF
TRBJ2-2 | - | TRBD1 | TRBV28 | TGTGCCAGCAGTTTTCCCGGGACAGGGGGATCCACCGGGGAGCTGTTTTTT | CASSFPGTGGSTGELFF
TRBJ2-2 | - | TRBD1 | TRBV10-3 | TGTGCCATCACAGGACAGGCGAACACCGGGGAGCTGTTTTTT | CAITGQANTGELFF
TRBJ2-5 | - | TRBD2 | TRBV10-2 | TGCGCCAGCAGTGAGGGCGGGGGTAGGGAGACCCAGTACTTC | CASSEGGGRETQYF
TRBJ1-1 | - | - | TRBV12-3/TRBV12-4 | TGTGCCAGCAGTTTGCGAGACACTGAAGCTTTCTTT | CASSLRDTEAFF
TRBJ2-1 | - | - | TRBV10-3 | TGTGCCATCACCGCAGGGGAGACCTACAATGAGCAGTTCTTC | CAITAGETYNEQFF
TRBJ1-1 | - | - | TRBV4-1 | TGCGCCAGCAGCCAAGATCGAGGGAACACTGAAGCTTTCTTT | CASSQDRGNTEAFF
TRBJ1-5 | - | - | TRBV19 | TGTGCCAGTAGTACCCAGACAGGCCTCAATCAGCCCCAGCATTTT | CASSTQTGLNQPQHF
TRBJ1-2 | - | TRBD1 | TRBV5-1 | TGCGCCAGCAGCCTGGGGGCAGGGGGCCCCAGGGATGGCTACACCTTC | CASSLGAGGPRDGYTF